One sample yielded the 31 T cell receptor beta chains listed below, sequenced in a study of T cells in Graves' hyperthyroidism and ophthalmopathy. RNA transcripts provided the source from which TCR beta CDR3 regions were amplified. Initially, a first-round RT-PCR of the TCR CDR3 employed the HTBI primer set. TCRdb re-called the multiplex PCR reads with MiXCR, one entry per CDR3 protein. The sample contains hundreds of thousands of distinct CDR3 sequences, about 15% of which appear only once. The sequenced sample was blood. The source is a woman younger than 30 with Graves' hyperthyroidism.

This clonotype was detected ten times or more. CDR3 residues: CAWEFGKETQYF. CDR3 bases: TGTGCCTGGGAGTTCGGGAAAGAGACCCAGTACTTC. The chain combines TRBV30 with TRBJ2-5; possibly TRBD2 for D (5 bases). This CDR3 has 12 residues. V was pared by 5 bases and J by 3 bases, with 10 bases between. The germline CDR1 and CDR2 sequences are GTSNPN and SVGIG (reference sequence).

This chain connects TRBV7-9 to TRBJ2-1; 9 nucleotides match TRBD1. J was trimmed by 5 bases and V by 6 bases; bases with no gene match: 2. Germline CDR1 is SEHNR and CDR2 is FQNEAQ (reference sequence). The CDR3 has 13 amino acids. The CDR3 spells CASRRTGDNEQFF. Written as DNA, the CDR3 is TGTGCCAGCAGACGGACAGGGGACAATGAGCAGTTCTTC.

This clonotype was recorded many times. The J gene is TRBJ1-1, the V gene TRBV12-3 or TRBV12-4; D is perhaps TRBD1 (5 bases). CDR3 length equals 18 residues. V shed 6 bases and J shed 3 bases, with 26 bases lying between them. The CDR3 DNA follows: TGTGCCAGCAGGTCCCCTGATTGGGACGCTTCGGCGGACACTGAAGCTTTCTTT. The encoded protein is CASRSPDWDASADTEAFF.

This clonotype was seen at least ten times. The genes are TRBV15 and TRBJ1-4; 8 bases line up with TRBD1. V dropped 4 bases and J dropped 7; count of bases not matched to a gene: 8. Germline loops: CDR1 LNHNV, CDR2 YYDKDF (reference sequence). The CDR3 has 15 amino acids. CDR3 protein: CATSTGAGGSEKLFF. The CDR3 nucleotides are TGTGCCACCAGCACAGGGGCAGGGGGCAGTGAAAAACTGTTTTTT.

The chain has TRBV12-3 or TRBV12-4 and TRBJ1-1; D is unresolved. The CDR3 sequence is 12 residues long. Trimming pared 3 bases from V and 1 base from J, leaving 3 bases between. The CDR3 loop is CASSFKNTEAFF. As DNA, the CDR3 is TGTGCCAGCAGTTTTAAGAACACTGAAGCTTTCTTT.

This clonotype was picked up many times. V is TRBV11-2 and J is TRBJ2-7; 9 bases fit TRBD2. CDR1 is SGHAT, CDR2 FQNNGV, per germline. The CDR3 runs 18 residues. The ends lost 1 base at V and 4 bases at J; junction bases unmatched: 14. The CDR3 sequence is CASSLGPAGGPRQYEQYF. CDR3 nucleotides: TGTGCCAGCAGCTTAGGCCCAGCGGGAGGCCCTCGACAATACGAGCAGTACTTC. The full variable domain, completed using reference TRBV11-2 and TRBJ2-7, is EAGVAQSPRYKIIEKRQSVAFWCNPISGHATLYWYQQILGQGPKLLIQFQNNGVVDDSQLPKDRFSAERLKGVDSTLKIQPAKLEDSAVYLCASSLGPAGGPRQYEQYFGPGTRLTVT.

This clonotype was counted many times. V gene TRBV3-1 combines with J gene TRBJ2-1; D unclear. CDR3 length equals 13 residues. Germline V gene sequence: CDR1 LGHDT, CDR2 YNNKEL (reference sequence). Between the trimmed V and J ends, which lost 4 bases and 7 bases, there was a span of 11 bases. The CDR3 reads CASSPYEANEQFF. DNA for the CDR3: TGTGCCAGCAGCCCGTACGAAGCGAATGAGCAGTTCTTC.

The J gene is TRBJ1-2, the V gene TRBV7-8, with D unclear. From germline, CDR1 is SGHVS and CDR2 FQNEAQ. Trimming stripped 6 bases from V and 6 bases from J, with 23 bases between. The CDR3 contains 16 residues. The CDR3 DNA reads as TGTGCCAGCAGATCTTCACCCTGGCCAGCCACGGATGGCTACACCTTC. It encodes CASRSSPWPATDGYTF.

This clonotype was picked up many times. The chain uses TRBV18 and TRBJ1-1; no clear D gene. V gave up 2 bases and J gave up 6 bases, with 10 bases separating them. The germline CDR1 and CDR2 sequences are KGHSH and LQKENI. This CDR3 is built from 13 residues. The DNA for the CDR3 is TGTGCCAGCTCACCAACGATGGAAGCTGAAGCTTTCTTT. It yields the protein CASSPTMEAEAFF.

This chain joins TRBV4-3 and TRBJ2-6, with a weak D call TRBD2 (5 bases). The V gene's germline CDR1 is LGHNA and CDR2 YSLEER. Trimming stripped 3 bases from V and 0 bases from J, with 9 bases between. The CDR3 contains 16 residues. CDR3 protein: CASSQVGSSGANVLTF. CDR3 sequence (DNA): TGCGCCAGCAGCCAGGTTGGGAGCTCTGGGGCCAACGTCCTGACTTTC.

The chain employs TRBV9 and TRBJ2-7; no firm D call. Germline CDR1 SGDLS, CDR2 YYNGEE. V gave up 3 bases and J gave up 0 bases, with 7 bases separating them. There are 13 residues in the CDR3. CDR3 in amino acids: CASSERPSYEQYF. The CDR3 nucleotides read TGTGCCAGCAGCGAAAGGCCCTCCTACGAGCAGTACTTC. The whole variable domain, remainder taken from reference TRBV9 and TRBJ2-7, is DSGVTQTPKHLITATGQRVTLRCSPRSGDLSVYWYQQSLDQGLQFLIQYYNGEERAKGNILERFSAQQFPDLHSELNLSSLELGDSALYFCASSERPSYEQYFGPGTRLTVT.

This clonotype was recorded many times. This chain uses TRBV6-1 with TRBJ2-1; no clear D. The germline V and J ends were trimmed by 6 bases and 4 bases, with 7 bases remaining between them. Germline V gene sequence: CDR1 MNHNS, CDR2 SASEGT. The CDR3 consists of 12 residues. The CDR3 coding sequence is TGTGCCAGCAGAACGGTTTACAATGAGCAGTTCTTC. Its translation is CASRTVYNEQFF.

The genes are TRBV20-1 and TRBJ1-4; D might be TRBD1 (5 bases). Germline V CDR1 and CDR2: DFQATT, SNEGSKA (reference sequence). The CDR3 is made up of 20 amino acids. V lost 5 bases and J 8 bases, leaving 36 bases between the germline ends. The CDR3 bases are TGCAGTGCTCTAGGACGGATTTCGCTACTCCGGACACGGGGGTTAGAAAAACTGTTTTTT. Protein sequence: CSALGRISLLRTRGLEKLFF.

This clonotype was detected many times. V usage is TRBV18 and J usage is TRBJ2-7; TRBD1 matches at 7 bases. With V trimmed by 5 bases and J by 2 bases, 12 bases remained unmatched. Germline V CDR1 and CDR2: KGHSH, LQKENI. This CDR3 has 16 amino acids. As DNA, the CDR3 is TGTGCCAGCTCAGATACCAGGGGGATAGGACCCTACGAGCAGTACTTC. Its translation: CASSDTRGIGPYEQYF.

Many counts were recorded for this clonotype. J is TRBJ2-1 and V is TRBV5-1, with a tentative D call TRBD2 (6 bases). The CDR3 length is 14 residues. Trimming left V 2 bases short and J 6 bases short, with 12 bases between. Germline V gene lookup returns CDR1 SGHRS and CDR2 YFSETQ. CDR3 region: CASSFRDSANEQFF. The CDR3 DNA follows: TGCGCCAGCAGCTTCCGGGACTCCGCCAATGAGCAGTTCTTC.

This clonotype was recorded many times. The rearrangement joins TRBV12-3 or TRBV12-4 to TRBJ2-2, with D maybe TRBD1 (6 bases). The CDR3 is 13 amino acids. The ends were cut back, 6 bases at V and 7 bases at J, with 12 bases in the middle. The DNA of the CDR3 is TGTGCCAGCAGACCAGGGGTGGACGGGGAGCTGTTTTTT. Encoded protein: CASRPGVDGELFF.

This chain uses TRBV25-1 with TRBJ2-7; D remains unclear. The germline V gene encodes CDR1 MGHDK and CDR2 SYGVNS. V was clipped by 1 base and J by 2 bases, with 12 bases between them. The CDR3 runs 15 residues. CDR3 nucleotide sequence: TGTGCCAGCAGTGAATTTAACGGATCTCCCTACGAGCAGTACTTC. Translating gives CASSEFNGSPYEQYF.

This clonotype was picked up many times. The chain joins TRBV6-2 or TRBV6-3 to TRBJ2-7; 7 bases agree with TRBD1. The CDR3 length is 15 residues. Germline CDR1 MNHEY, CDR2 SVGEGT. J lost 5 bases, V lost 5 bases, and 12 bases had no gene match. The CDR3 protein is CASSKRQGSSHEQYF. CDR3 DNA: TGTGCCAGCAGTAAACGACAGGGTTCTTCGCACGAGCAGTACTTC.

The sample holds one count of this clonotype. This chain links TRBV10-3 with TRBJ2-3; 10 positions match TRBD2. This CDR3 has 16 residues. The J segment lost 6 bases and the V segment lost 2 bases, leaving 8 bases of the junction unmatched. Germline V CDR1 and CDR2: ENHRY, SYGVKD. The DNA of the CDR3 is TGTGCCATCAGTGAGGGACTAGCGGTAGAGTCGGATACGCAGTATTTT. This translates into CAISEGLAVESDTQYF.

J is TRBJ2-1 and V is TRBV20-1; 7 nucleotides line up with TRBD2. The length of the CDR3 is 16 residues. The V and J ends lost 3 bases and 0 bases, in that order; junction bases with no gene match: 8. Germline CDR1 and CDR2: DFQATT and SNEGSKA (reference sequence). The CDR3: CSARSIRGSSYNEQFF. The CDR3 bases are TGCAGTGCTAGGAGCATTCGCGGGAGCTCCTACAATGAGCAGTTCTTC.

In DNA form, the CDR3 reads TGTGCCAGCAGTTACTCGACAAGCGGAGATACGCAGTATTTT. Protein sequence: CASSYSTSGDTQYF. V gene TRBV6-2 or TRBV6-3 combines with J gene TRBJ2-3; weak D call: TRBD2 (5 bases). The CDR3 consists of 14 residues. Germline V gives CDR1 MNHEY, CDR2 SVGEGT. V lost 0 bases to trimming and J lost 5 bases, with 9 bases between them.

In its sample, this clonotype was seen a few times. J is TRBJ1-1 and V is TRBV19; D is uncertain. Germline-derived CDR1 and CDR2 are LNHDA and SQIVND (reference sequence). The CDR3 is made up of 14 amino acids. V lost 6 bases to trimming and J lost 3 bases, with 14 bases between them. CDR3 in amino acids: CASRREYQDTEAFF. CDR3 nucleotides: TGTGCCAGTAGGAGGGAATATCAAGACACTGAAGCTTTCTTT. The whole variable domain, filled in from reference TRBV19 and TRBJ1-1, reads DGGITQSPKYLFRKEGQNVTLSCEQNLNHDAMYWYRQDPGQGLRLIYYSQIVNDFQKGDIAEGYSVSREKKESFPLTVTSAQKNPTAFYLCASRREYQDTEAFFGQGTRLTVV.

This clonotype was seen repeatedly, ten times or more. The rearrangement uses TRBV28 and TRBJ2-4; D is unresolved. The V and J ends lost 5 bases and 0 bases respectively, with 11 bases between them. Germline CDR1 reads MDHEN; CDR2 reads SYDVKM. The CDR3 is made up of 15 amino acids. CDR3 sequence reads: CASSMWREAKNIQYF. The CDR3 DNA reads as TGTGCCAGCAGTATGTGGCGAGAAGCCAAAAACATTCAGTACTTC. Combining the CDR3 with reference TRBV28 and TRBJ2-4 gives the whole variable domain DVKVTQSSRYLVKRTGEKVFLECVQDMDHENMFWYRQDPGLGLRLIYFSYDVKMKEKGDIPEGYSVSREKKERFSLILESASTNQTSMYLCASSMWREAKNIQYFGAGTRLSVL.

This clonotype was counted ten times or more. The genes are TRBV5-8 and TRBJ2-3, with D possibly being TRBD1 (6 bases). From germline, CDR1 is SGHTS and CDR2 YDEGEE. Deletions cut 4 bases from V and 5 bases from J, with 20 bases between. The CDR3 loop spans 16 amino acids. The CDR3 DNA reads as TGTGCCAGCAGCCAAGGACAGAAACCCGAAGGAGATACGCAGTATTTT. Residues: CASSQGQKPEGDTQYF.

In this sample, this clonotype turned up many times. J is TRBJ2-7 and V is TRBV4-1; D is possibly TRBD1 (5 bases). This CDR3 is 15 amino acids long. From germline, CDR1 is MGHRA and CDR2 YSYEKL. V lost 4 bases and J lost 5, with 18 bases in between. The CDR3 bases are TGCGCCAGCAGCCGGCAGGGTTTGCTCTCGGACGAGCAGTACTTC. This encodes CASSRQGLLSDEQYF.

The chain has TRBV12-3 or TRBV12-4 and TRBJ2-7; 10 nucleotides agree with TRBD1. This CDR3 has 14 amino acids. V shed 0 bases and J 7 bases; nucleotides not matched to a gene: 3. This CDR3 reads CASSLADRGGEQYF. CDR3 bases: TGTGCCAGCAGTTTAGCGGACAGGGGGGGTGAGCAGTACTTC.

This clonotype was observed at least ten times. The chain employs TRBV18 and TRBJ2-3; D uncertain. CDR1 and CDR2 from the germline V gene are KGHSH and LQKENI. CDR3 length: 12 amino acids. V was cut by 8 bases and J by 8 bases, with 14 bases left in between. CDR3 bases: TGTGCCAGCACTTCTGCGCGGCCTACGCAGTATTTT. Its protein product is CASTSARPTQYF.

The rearrangement links TRBV20-1 to TRBJ1-2; 7 bases line up with TRBD1. The V gene's germline CDR1 is DFQATT and CDR2 SNEGSKA (reference sequence). The CDR3 sequence is 12 residues long. V gave up 5 bases and J gave up 6 bases; unmatched junction bases: 6. The CDR3 region is CSAYRTGNGYTF. The CDR3 nucleotides are TGCAGTGCTTATAGGACAGGCAATGGCTACACCTTC.

This chain uses TRBV7-9 with TRBJ2-3, with D unresolved. The CDR3 loop spans 12 amino acids. Germline V lookup: CDR1 SEHNR, CDR2 FQNEAQ (reference sequence). Trimming took 2 bases from V and 8 from J, leaving 8 bases between them. CDR3 nucleotides: TGTGCCAGCAGCTTAAGTTGGGGTACGCAGTATTTT. This translates into CASSLSWGTQYF.

In its sample, this clonotype was seen many times. The chain links TRBV28 to TRBJ2-7; D remains ambiguous. The CDR3 is made up of 13 amino acids. V lost 3 bases and J lost 2, with 8 bases in between. Germline V CDR1 and CDR2: MDHEN, SYDVKM. CDR3 nucleotide sequence: TGTGCCAGCAGTTTTCTTGAAGCCTACGAGCAGTACTTC. Protein sequence: CASSFLEAYEQYF.

This clonotype was detected ten times or more. This chain joins TRBV20-1 and TRBJ2-5; 7 nucleotides line up with TRBD2. The CDR3 is 13 residues long. The V gene end was trimmed by 7 bases and the J gene end by 5 bases; junction bases not matched to a gene: 10. CDR1 is DFQATT, CDR2 SNEGSKA, per germline (reference sequence). The CDR3 protein is CSVRGAGAETQYF. CDR3 nucleotides: TGCAGTGTTCGAGGGGCGGGAGCGGAGACCCAGTACTTC.